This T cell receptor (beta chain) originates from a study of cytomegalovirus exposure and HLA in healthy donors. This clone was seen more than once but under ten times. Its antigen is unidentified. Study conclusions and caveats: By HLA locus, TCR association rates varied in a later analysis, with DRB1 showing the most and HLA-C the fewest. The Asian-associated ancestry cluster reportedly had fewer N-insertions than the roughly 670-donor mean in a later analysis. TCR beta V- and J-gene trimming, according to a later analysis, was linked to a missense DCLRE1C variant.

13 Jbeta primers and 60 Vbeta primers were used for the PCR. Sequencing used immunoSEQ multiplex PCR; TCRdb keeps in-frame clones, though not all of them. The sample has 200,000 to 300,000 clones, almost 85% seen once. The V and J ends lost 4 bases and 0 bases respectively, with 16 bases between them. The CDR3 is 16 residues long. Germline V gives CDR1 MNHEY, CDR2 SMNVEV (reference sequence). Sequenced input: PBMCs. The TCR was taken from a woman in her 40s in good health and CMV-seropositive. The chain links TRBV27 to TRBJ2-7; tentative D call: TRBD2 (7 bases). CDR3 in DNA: TGTGCCAGCAGTTCTCTAGGGGGACTACTCTCCTACGAGCAGTACTTC. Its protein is CASSSLGGLLSYEQYF.